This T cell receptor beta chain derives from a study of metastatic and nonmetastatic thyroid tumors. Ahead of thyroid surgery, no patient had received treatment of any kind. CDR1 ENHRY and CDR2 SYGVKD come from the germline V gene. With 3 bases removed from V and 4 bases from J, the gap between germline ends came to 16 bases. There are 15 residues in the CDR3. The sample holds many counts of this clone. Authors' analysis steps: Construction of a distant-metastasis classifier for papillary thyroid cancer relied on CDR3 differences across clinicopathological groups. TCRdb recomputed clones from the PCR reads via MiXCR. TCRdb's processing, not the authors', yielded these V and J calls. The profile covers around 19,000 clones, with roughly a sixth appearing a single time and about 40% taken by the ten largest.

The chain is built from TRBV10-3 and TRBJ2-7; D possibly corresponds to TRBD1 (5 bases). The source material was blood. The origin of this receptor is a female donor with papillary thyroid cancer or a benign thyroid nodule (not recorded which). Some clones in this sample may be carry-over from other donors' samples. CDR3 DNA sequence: TGTGCCATCAGTGACAGGGTTGTTTCGAATTACGAGCAGTACTTC. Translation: CAISDRVVSNYEQYF.